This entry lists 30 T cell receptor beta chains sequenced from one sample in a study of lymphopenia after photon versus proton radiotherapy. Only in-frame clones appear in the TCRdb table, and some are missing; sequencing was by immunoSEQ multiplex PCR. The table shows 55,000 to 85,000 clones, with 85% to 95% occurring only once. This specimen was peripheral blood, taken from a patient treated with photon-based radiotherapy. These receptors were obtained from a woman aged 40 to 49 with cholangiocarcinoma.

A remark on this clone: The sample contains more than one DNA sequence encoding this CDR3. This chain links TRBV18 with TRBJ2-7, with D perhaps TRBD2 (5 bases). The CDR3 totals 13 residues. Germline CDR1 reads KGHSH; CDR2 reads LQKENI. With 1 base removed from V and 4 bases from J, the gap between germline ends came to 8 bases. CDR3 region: CASSPRRAYEQYF. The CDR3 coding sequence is TGTGCCAGCTCACCACGGCGGGCTTACGAGCAGTACTTC.

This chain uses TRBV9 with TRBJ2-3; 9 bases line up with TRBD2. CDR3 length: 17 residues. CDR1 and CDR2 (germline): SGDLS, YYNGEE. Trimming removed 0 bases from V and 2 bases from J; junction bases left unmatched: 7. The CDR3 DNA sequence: TGTGCCAGCAGCGTAGGAGGAGCGGGGGGTCTCACAGATACGCAGTATTTT. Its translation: CASSVGGAGGLTDTQYF.

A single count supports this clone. This CDR3 is CASSSTGVVQFF. In DNA, the CDR3 is TGTGCCAGCAGCTCGACGGGGGTCGTGCAGTTCTTC. The chain links TRBV7-9 to TRBJ2-1; D might be TRBD2 (6 bases). Germline-derived CDR1 and CDR2 are SEHNR and FQNEAQ (reference sequence). The CDR3 loop spans 12 amino acids. V was cut by 4 bases and J by 12 bases, with 13 bases left in between.

As DNA, the CDR3 is TGTGCCAGCAGCCCTATCCTTACGGACAGGGCTGGCGATGAGCAGTTCTTC. This sequence encodes CASSPILTDRAGDEQFF. The chain carries TRBV9 and TRBJ2-1, with 8 bases that match TRBD1. Germline CDR1 SGDLS, CDR2 YYNGEE. Trimming cost V 4 bases and J 8 bases; bases outside gene matches: 17. This CDR3 has 17 amino acids.

The CDR3 loop reads CSAARFVTGELFF. The CDR3 bases are TGCAGCGCGGCTAGGTTTGTGACCGGGGAGCTGTTTTTT. The chain couples TRBV29-1 to TRBJ2-2; D remains unclear. The CDR3 extends over 13 amino acids. V shed 7 bases and J shed 5 bases, with 14 bases lying between them. Germline assignment: CDR1 SQVTM and CDR2 ANQGSEA.

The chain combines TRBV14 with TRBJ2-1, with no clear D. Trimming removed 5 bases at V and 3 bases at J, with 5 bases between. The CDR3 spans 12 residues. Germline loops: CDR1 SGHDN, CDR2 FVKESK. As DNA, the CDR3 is TGTGCCAGCAGCAAGGGCTACAATGAGCAGTTCTTC. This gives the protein CASSKGYNEQFF.

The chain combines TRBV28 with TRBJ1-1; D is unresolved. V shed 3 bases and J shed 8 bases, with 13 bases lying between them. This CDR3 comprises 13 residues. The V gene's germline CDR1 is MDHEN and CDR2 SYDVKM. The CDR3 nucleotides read TGTGCCAGCAGTTTGGGGAACCCGGGAGAAGCTTTCTTT. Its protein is CASSLGNPGEAFF.

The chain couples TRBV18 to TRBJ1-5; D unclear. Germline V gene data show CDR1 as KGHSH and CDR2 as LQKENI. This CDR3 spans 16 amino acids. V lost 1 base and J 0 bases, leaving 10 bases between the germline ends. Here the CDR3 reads CASSPQQILSNQPQHF. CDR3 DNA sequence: TGTGCCAGCTCACCACAACAGATTCTTAGCAATCAGCCCCAGCATTTT. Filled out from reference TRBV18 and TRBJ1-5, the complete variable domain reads NAGVMQNPRHLVRRRGQEARLRCSPMKGHSHVYWYRQLPEEGLKFMVYLQKENIIDESGMPKERFSAEFPKEGPSILRIQQVVRGDSAAYFCASSPQQILSNQPQHFGDGTRLSIL.

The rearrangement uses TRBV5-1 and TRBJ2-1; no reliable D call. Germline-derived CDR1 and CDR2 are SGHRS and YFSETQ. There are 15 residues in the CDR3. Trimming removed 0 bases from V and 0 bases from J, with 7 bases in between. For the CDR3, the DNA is TGCGCCAGCAGCTTGGTAGTTGGCTCCTACAATGAGCAGTTCTTC. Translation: CASSLVVGSYNEQFF.

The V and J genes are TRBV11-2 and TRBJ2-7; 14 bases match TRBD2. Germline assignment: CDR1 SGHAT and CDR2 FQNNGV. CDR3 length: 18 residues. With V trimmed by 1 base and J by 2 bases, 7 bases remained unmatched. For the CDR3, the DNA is TGTGCCAGCAGCTTAGGTCTGACTAGCGGGAGGGTAACCTACGAGCAGTACTTC. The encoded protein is CASSLGLTSGRVTYEQYF.

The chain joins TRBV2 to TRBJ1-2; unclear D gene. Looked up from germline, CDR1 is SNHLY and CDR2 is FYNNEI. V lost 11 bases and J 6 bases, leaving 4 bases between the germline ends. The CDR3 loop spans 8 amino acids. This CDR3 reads CAGNGYTF. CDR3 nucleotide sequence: TGTGCCGGAAATGGCTACACCTTC.

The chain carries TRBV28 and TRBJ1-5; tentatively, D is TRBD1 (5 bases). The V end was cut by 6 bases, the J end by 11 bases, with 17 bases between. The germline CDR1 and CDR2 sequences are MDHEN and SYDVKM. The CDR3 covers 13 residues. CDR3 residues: CASSDSPILAQHF. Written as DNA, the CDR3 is TGTGCCAGCAGCGACAGTCCCATATTGGCCCAGCATTTT.

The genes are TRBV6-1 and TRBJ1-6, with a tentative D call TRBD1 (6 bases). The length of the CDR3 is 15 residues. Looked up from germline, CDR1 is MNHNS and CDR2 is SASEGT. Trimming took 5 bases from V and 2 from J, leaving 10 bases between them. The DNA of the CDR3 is TGTGCCAGCAGTCAAACAGGGACCTATAATTCACCCCTCCACTTT. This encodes CASSQTGTYNSPLHF.

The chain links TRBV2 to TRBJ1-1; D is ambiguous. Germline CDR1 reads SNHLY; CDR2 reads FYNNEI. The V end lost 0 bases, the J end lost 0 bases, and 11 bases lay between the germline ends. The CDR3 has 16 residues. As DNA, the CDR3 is TGTGCCAGCAGTGAAGCGCGTAGGGCGATGAACACTGAAGCTTTCTTT. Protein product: CASSEARRAMNTEAFF.

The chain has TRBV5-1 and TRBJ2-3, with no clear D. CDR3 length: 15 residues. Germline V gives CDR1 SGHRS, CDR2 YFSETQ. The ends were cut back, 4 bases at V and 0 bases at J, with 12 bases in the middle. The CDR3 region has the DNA TGCGCCAGCAGCCTTTACGGATCTAGCACAGATACGCAGTATTTT. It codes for CASSLYGSSTDTQYF.

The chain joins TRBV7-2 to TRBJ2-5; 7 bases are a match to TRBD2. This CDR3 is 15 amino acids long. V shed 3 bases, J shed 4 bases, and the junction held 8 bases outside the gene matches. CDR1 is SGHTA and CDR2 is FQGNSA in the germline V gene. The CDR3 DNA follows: TGTGCCAGCAGCTTGGGTGGCGGGAGTGTAGAGACCCAGTACTTC. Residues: CASSLGGGSVETQYF.

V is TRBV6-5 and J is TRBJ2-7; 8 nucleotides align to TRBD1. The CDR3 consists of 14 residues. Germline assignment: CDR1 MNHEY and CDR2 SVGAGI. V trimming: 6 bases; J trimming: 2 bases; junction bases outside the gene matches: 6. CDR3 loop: CASSPLQGAYEQYF. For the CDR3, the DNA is TGTGCCAGCAGCCCATTACAGGGGGCCTACGAGCAGTACTTC.

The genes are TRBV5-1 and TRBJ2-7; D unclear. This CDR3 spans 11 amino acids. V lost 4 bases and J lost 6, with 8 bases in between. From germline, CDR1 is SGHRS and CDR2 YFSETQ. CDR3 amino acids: CASSITAEQYF. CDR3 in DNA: TGCGCCAGCAGCATTACCGCCGAGCAGTACTTC.

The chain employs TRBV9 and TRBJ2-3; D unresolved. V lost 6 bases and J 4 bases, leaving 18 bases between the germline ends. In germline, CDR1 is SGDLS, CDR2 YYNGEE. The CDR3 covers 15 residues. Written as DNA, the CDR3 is TGTGCCAGCACCCCCGGATTGGGGTTGGCAGATACGCAGTATTTT. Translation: CASTPGLGLADTQYF.

CDR3 region: CASRGGTNEKLFF. CDR3 DNA sequence: TGTGCCAGCAGAGGTGGGACTAATGAAAAACTGTTTTTT. The gene calls are TRBV28 and TRBJ1-4; D is uncertain. Between the trimmed V and J ends, which lost 6 bases and 2 bases, there was a span of 7 bases. Germline CDR1 and CDR2: MDHEN and SYDVKM. The CDR3 consists of 13 residues.

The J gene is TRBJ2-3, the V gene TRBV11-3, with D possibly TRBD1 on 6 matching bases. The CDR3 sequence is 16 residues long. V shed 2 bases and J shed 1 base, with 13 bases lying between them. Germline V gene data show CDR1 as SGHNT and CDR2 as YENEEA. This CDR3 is CASSLSKQGGTDTQYF. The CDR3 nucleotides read TGTGCCAGCAGCTTATCGAAACAGGGAGGCACAGATACGCAGTATTTT.

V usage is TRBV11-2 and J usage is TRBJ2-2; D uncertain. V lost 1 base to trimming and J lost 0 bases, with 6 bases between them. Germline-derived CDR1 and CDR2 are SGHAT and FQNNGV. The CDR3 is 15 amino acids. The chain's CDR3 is CASSLGGSNTGELFF. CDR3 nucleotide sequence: TGTGCCAGCAGCTTAGGAGGCTCGAACACCGGGGAGCTGTTTTTT.

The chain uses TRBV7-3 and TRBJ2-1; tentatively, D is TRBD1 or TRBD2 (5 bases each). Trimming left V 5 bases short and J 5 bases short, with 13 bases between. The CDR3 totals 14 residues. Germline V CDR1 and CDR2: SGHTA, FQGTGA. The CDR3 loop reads CASSRDRLNNEQFF. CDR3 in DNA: TGTGCCAGCAGCCGGGACCGTTTAAACAATGAGCAGTTCTTC.

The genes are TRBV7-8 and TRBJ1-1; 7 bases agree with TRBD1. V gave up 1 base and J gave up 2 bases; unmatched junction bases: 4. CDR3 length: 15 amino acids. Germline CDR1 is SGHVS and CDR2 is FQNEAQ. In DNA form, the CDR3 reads TGTGCCAGCAGCTTAGGGACAGGACCTAACACTGAAGCTTTCTTT. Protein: CASSLGTGPNTEAFF.

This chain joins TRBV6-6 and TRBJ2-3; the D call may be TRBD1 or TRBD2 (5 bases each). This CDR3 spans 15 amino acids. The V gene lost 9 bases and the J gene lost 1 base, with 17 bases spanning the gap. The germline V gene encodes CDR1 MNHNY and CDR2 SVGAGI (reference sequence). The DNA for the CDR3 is TGTGCCAGTTTATACCGGGACGCCCGCACAGATACGCAGTATTTT. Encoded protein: CASLYRDARTDTQYF.

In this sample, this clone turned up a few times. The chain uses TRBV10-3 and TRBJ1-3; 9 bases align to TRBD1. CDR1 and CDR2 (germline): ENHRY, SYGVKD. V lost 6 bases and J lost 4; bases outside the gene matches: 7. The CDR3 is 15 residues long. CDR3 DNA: TGTGCCATCAGAACCGACAGGGGGTCCGGAAACACCATATATTTT. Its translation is CAIRTDRGSGNTIYF.

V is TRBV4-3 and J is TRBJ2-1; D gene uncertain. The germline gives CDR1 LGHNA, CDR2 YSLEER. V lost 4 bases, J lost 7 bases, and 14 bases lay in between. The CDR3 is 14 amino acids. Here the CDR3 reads CASSPWVESNEQFF. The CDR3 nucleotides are TGCGCCAGCAGCCCATGGGTAGAGTCGAATGAGCAGTTCTTC.

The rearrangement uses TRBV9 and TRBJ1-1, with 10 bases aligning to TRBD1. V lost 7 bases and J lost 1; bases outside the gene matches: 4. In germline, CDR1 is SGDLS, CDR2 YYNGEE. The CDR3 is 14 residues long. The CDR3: CASAGTGANTEAFF. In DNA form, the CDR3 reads TGTGCCAGCGCTGGGACAGGGGCGAACACTGAAGCTTTCTTT.

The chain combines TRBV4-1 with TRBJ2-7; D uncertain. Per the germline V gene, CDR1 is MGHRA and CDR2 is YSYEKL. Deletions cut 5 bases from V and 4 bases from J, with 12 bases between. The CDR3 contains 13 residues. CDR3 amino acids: CASSYGEDYEQYF. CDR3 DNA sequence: TGCGCCAGCAGCTACGGAGAGGATTACGAGCAGTACTTC.

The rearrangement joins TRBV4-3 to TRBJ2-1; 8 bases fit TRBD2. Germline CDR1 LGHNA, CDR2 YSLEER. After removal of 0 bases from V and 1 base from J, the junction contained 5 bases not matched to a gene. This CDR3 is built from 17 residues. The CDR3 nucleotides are TGCGCCAGCAGCCAAGATGGCGGGAGGCCGTCCTACAATGAGCAGTTCTTC. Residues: CASSQDGGRPSYNEQFF.